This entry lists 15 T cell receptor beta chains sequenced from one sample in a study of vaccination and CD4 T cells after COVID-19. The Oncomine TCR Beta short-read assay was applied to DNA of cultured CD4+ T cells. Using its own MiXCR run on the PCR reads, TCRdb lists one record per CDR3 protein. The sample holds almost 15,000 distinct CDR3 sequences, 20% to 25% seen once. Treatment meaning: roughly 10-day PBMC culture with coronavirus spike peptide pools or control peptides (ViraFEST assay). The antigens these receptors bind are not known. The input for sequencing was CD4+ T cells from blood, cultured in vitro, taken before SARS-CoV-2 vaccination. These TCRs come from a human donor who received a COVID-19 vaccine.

The DNA of the CDR3 is TGTGCCACCAGCAGAGATTGGGCAGGGGGATCAGATACGCAGTATTTT. Translating it yields CATSRDWAGGSDTQYF. The chain recombines TRBV15 with TRBJ2-3; TRBD1 agrees at 7 bases. CDR3 length: 16 residues. V shed 0 bases and J 4 bases; nucleotides not matched to a gene: 7. Germline CDR1 and CDR2: LNHNV and YYDKDF (reference sequence).

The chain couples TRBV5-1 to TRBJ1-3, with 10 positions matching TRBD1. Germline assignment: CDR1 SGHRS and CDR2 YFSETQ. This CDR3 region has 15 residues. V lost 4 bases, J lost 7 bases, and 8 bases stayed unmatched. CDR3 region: CASSVEGQGRNTIYF. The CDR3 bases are TGCGCCAGCAGCGTGGAGGGACAGGGGAGGAACACCATATATTTT.

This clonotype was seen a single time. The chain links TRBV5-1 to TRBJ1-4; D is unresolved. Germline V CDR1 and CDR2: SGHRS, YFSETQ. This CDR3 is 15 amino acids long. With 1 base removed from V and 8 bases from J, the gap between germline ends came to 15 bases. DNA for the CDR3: TGCGCCAGCAGCTTGAGGGCAGAGACCCCGGAAAAACTGTTTTTT. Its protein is CASSLRAETPEKLFF.

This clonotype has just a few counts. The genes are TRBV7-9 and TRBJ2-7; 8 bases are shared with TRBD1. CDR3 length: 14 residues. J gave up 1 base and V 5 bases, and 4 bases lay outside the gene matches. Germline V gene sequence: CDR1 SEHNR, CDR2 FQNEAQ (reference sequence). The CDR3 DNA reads TGTGCCAGCAGCCGGGACAGGCAATCCTACGAGCAGTACTTC. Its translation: CASSRDRQSYEQYF.

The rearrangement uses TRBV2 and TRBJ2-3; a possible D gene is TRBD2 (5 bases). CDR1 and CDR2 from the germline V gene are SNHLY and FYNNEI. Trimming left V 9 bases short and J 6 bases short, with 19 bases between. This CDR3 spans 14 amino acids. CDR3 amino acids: CASTSSRTGDTQYF. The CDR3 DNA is TGTGCCAGTACGTCTTCCAGAACGGGGGATACGCAGTATTTT.

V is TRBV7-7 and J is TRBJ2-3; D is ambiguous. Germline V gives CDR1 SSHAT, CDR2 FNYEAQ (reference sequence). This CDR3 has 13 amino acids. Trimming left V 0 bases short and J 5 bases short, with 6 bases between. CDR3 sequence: CASSLAPRDTQYF. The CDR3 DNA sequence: TGTGCCAGCAGCTTAGCCCCGAGAGATACGCAGTATTTT.

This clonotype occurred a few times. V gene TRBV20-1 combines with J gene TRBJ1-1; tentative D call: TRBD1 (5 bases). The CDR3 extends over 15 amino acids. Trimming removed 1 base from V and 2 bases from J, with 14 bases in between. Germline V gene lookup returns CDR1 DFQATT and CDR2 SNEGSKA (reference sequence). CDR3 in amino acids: CSARASGGFNTEAFF. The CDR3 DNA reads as TGCAGTGCTAGAGCTTCTGGGGGGTTTAACACTGAAGCTTTCTTT.

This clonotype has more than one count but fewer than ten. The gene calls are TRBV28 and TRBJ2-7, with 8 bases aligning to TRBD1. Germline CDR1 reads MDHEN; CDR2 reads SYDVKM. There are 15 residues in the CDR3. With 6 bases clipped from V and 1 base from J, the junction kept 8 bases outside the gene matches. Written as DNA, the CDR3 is TGTGCCAGCAGCCGGACAGGGCCATCATCCTACGAGCAGTACTTC. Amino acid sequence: CASSRTGPSSYEQYF.

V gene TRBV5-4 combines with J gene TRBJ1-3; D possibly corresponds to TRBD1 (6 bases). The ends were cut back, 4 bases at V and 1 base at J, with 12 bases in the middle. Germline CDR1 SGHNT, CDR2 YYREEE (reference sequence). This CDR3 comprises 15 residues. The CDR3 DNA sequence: TGTGCCAGCAGCATCCTCAGGGGTTCTGGAAACACCATATATTTT. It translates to CASSILRGSGNTIYF.

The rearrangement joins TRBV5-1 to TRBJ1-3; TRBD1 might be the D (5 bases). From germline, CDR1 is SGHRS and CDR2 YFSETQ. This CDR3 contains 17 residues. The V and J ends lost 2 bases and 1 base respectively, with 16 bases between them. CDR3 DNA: TGCGCCAGCAGCTTACTCCCGGGACCTCAATCTGGAAACACCATATATTTT. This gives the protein CASSLLPGPQSGNTIYF.

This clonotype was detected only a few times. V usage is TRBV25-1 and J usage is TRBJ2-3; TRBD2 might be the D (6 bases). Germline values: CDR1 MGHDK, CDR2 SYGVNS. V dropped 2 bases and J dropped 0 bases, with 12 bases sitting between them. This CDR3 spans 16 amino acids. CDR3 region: CASSERGTLSTDTQYF. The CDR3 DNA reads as TGTGCCAGCAGTGAACGAGGGACTCTAAGCACAGATACGCAGTATTTT.

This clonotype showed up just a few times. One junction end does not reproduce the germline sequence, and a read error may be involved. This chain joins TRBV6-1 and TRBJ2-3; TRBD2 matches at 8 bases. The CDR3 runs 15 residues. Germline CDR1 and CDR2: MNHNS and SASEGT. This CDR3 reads CASSFGRGALDRQYF. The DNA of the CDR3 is TGTGCCAGCTCCTTTGGGCGGGGGGCCCTAGATAGGCAGTATTTT.

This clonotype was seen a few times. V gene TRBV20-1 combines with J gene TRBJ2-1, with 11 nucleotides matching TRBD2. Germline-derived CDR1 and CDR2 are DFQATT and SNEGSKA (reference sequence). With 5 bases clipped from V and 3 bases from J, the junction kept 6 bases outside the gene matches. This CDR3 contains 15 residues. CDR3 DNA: TGCAGTGCTTTAGCGGGGGGGGGAATCTACAATGAGCAGTTCTTC. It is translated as CSALAGGGIYNEQFF.

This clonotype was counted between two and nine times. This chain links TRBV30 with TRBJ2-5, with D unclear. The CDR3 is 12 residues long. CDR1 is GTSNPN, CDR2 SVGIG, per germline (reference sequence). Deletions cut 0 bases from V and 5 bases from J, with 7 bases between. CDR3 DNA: TGTGCCTGGAGTGTTCGGATGGAGACCCAGTACTTC. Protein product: CAWSVRMETQYF.

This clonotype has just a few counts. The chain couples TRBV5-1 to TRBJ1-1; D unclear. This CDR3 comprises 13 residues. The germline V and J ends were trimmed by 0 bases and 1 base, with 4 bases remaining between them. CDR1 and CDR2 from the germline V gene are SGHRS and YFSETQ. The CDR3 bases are TGCGCCAGCAGCTTGGCGTCGAACACTGAAGCTTTCTTT. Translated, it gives CASSLASNTEAFF.